What follows are 21 T cell receptor beta chains derived from one specimen sequenced in a study of blood T cell repertoires in COVID-19. The table came from immunoSEQ multiplex PCR; TCRdb's copy has only in-frame clones and leaves some out. The sample comprises 97,000 or so clones, around nine tenths of which are singletons, and around 3% rests with the top ten. The sequenced sample consisted of peripheral blood. The receptors were sampled from a man aged 45-60 years with active or convalescent COVID-19.

The rearrangement links TRBV7-2 to TRBJ2-7; 10 bases match TRBD2. The CDR3 is 14 amino acids. Germline CDR1 is SGHTA and CDR2 is FQGNSA. Trimming took 0 bases from V and 6 from J; bases not matched to a gene: 2. CDR3 protein: CASSLAGTSAEQYF. CDR3 coding DNA: TGTGCCAGCAGCTTAGCCGGGACTAGCGCCGAGCAGTACTTC.

The V gene is TRBV18, the J gene TRBJ2-4, with 7 bases matching TRBD2. The V segment lost 3 bases and the J segment 0 bases; nucleotides outside the gene matches: 2. The CDR3 is 15 amino acids. Per the germline V gene, CDR1 is KGHSH and CDR2 is LQKENI. CDR3 bases: TGTGCCAGCTCACCCCCTAGCGGAGCCAAAAACATTCAGTACTTC. Encoded protein: CASSPPSGAKNIQYF.

This sequence joins TRBV6-4 and TRBJ2-3, with D possibly TRBD1 on 6 matching bases. V shed 3 bases and J shed 4 bases, with 8 bases lying between them. The CDR3 runs to 13 residues. The V gene's germline CDR1 is MRHNA and CDR2 SNTAGT. The CDR3 protein is CASSEDSADTQYF. CDR3 nucleotide sequence: TGTGCCAGCAGTGAGGACAGCGCAGATACGCAGTATTTT.

The chain employs TRBV4-1 and TRBJ2-5; no firm D call. The CDR3 is 16 amino acids. Looked up from germline, CDR1 is MGHRA and CDR2 is YSYEKL. The germline V and J ends were trimmed by 0 bases and 0 bases, with 11 bases remaining between them. CDR3 bases: TGCGCCAGCAGCCAAGACCCGACTCCGTACCAAGAGACCCAGTACTTC. It translates to CASSQDPTPYQETQYF.

This clone appeared once. The gene calls are TRBV5-5 and TRBJ2-7; 7 bases are shared with TRBD1. With V trimmed by 6 bases and J by 4 bases, 7 bases remained unmatched. CDR1 and CDR2 from the germline V gene are SGHKS and YYEKEE (reference sequence). The CDR3 spans 13 residues. The CDR3 here is CASTNRGGYEQYF. CDR3 nucleotides: TGTGCCAGCACCAACAGGGGTGGTTACGAGCAGTACTTC.

This clone was counted between two and nine times. The V and J genes are TRBV4-2 and TRBJ2-2; TRBD2 matches 10 bases. The CDR3 length is 18 residues. Germline lookup yields CDR1 LGHNA and CDR2 YNFKEQ. With V trimmed by 9 bases and J by 0 bases, 13 bases remained unmatched. The DNA for the CDR3 is TGTGCCAGTCACGACCCGGGACTAGCGTCTGCGAACACCGGGGAGCTGTTTTTT. It specifies CASHDPGLASANTGELFF.

The gene calls are TRBV12-3 or TRBV12-4 and TRBJ2-7; TRBD1 matches at 8 bases. This CDR3 has 13 amino acids. V trimming: 5 bases; J trimming: 1 base; junction bases outside the gene matches: 1. DNA of the CDR3: TGTGCCAGCAGTCGGGACAGGTCCTACGAGCAGTACTTC. Amino acid sequence: CASSRDRSYEQYF.

This chain connects TRBV28 to TRBJ1-5, with 9 bases identical to TRBD1. V shed 6 bases, J shed 6 bases, and the junction held 12 bases outside the gene matches. Looked up from germline, CDR1 is MDHEN and CDR2 is SYDVKM. CDR3 length: 16 residues. The CDR3 DNA reads TGTGCCAGCAGCACACCGGGACAGGGTAACGGTCAGCCCCAGCATTTT. Translation gives CASSTPGQGNGQPQHF. Using reference TRBV28 and TRBJ1-5 for the parts outside the CDR3, the full variable domain is DVKVTQSSRYLVKRTGEKVFLECVQDMDHENMFWYRQDPGLGLRLIYFSYDVKMKEKGDIPEGYSVSREKKERFSLILESASTNQTSMYLCASSTPGQGNGQPQHFGDGTRLSIL.

The V gene is TRBV28, the J gene TRBJ1-4, with TRBD1 identical over 10 bases. The CDR3 loop spans 14 amino acids. The germline gives CDR1 MDHEN, CDR2 SYDVKM. With 6 bases clipped from V and 6 bases from J, the junction kept 4 bases outside the gene matches. The CDR3 sequence is CASRVTGGDEKLFF. The CDR3 DNA is TGTGCCAGCAGGGTGACAGGGGGCGATGAAAAACTGTTTTTT.

The gene calls are TRBV28 and TRBJ2-3; TRBD2 might be the D (5 bases). Trimming removed 2 bases at V and 3 bases at J, with 9 bases between. Germline V gene sequence: CDR1 MDHEN, CDR2 SYDVKM. The CDR3 totals 14 residues. CDR3 DNA sequence: TGTGCCAGCAGTTTAAACCGGGGAACAGATACGCAGTATTTT. It translates to CASSLNRGTDTQYF.

This chain links TRBV5-1 with TRBJ1-4; TRBD1 aligns across 9 bases. The J segment lost 12 bases and the V segment lost 4 bases, leaving 7 bases of the junction unmatched. The germline gives CDR1 SGHRS, CDR2 YFSETQ. This CDR3 comprises 13 residues. The CDR3 is CASSPPQGAELFF. CDR3 bases: TGCGCCAGCAGCCCCCCACAGGGGGCGGAACTGTTTTTT. The full variable domain, completed using reference TRBV5-1 and TRBJ1-4, is KAGVTQTPRYLIKTRGQQVTLSCSPISGHRSVSWYQQTPGQGLQFLFEYFSETQRNKGNFPGRFSGRQFSNSRSEMNVSTLELGDSALYLCASSPPQGAELFFGSGTQLSVL.

The genes are TRBV28 and TRBJ1-6, with 7 bases aligning to TRBD1. The V gene end was trimmed by 2 bases and the J gene end by 7 bases; junction bases not matched to a gene: 5. Germline values: CDR1 MDHEN, CDR2 SYDVKM. The CDR3 runs to 15 residues. The CDR3 bases are TGTGCCAGCAGTTTAGGGGACAGACAGAATTCACCCCTCCACTTT. Encoded protein: CASSLGDRQNSPLHF.

The chain couples TRBV14 to TRBJ1-4; possibly TRBD1 for D (5 bases). Between the trimmed V and J ends, which lost 4 bases and 0 bases, there was a span of 9 bases. Germline values: CDR1 SGHDN, CDR2 FVKESK. The CDR3 consists of 15 residues. CDR3 nucleotides: TGTGCCAGCAGCCGTCAGGGCCCAACTAATGAAAAACTGTTTTTT. Protein sequence: CASSRQGPTNEKLFF.

V and J are TRBV13 and TRBJ2-7, with unresolved D. Germline CDR1 is PRHDT and CDR2 is FYEKMQ (reference sequence). The V and J ends lost 1 base and 5 bases respectively, with 9 bases between them. This CDR3 comprises 13 residues. This CDR3 reads CASSLEKQNEQYF. CDR3 DNA: TGTGCCAGCAGCTTAGAAAAACAGAACGAGCAGTACTTC.

J is TRBJ2-2 and V is TRBV9; D is perhaps TRBD1 (6 bases). The CDR3 is 18 amino acids. Trimming took 2 bases from V and 0 from J, leaving 17 bases between them. Germline CDR1 is SGDLS and CDR2 is YYNGEE. CDR3 sequence: CASSVGASPGANTGELFF. CDR3 DNA: TGTGCCAGCAGCGTGGGGGCCTCCCCTGGGGCGAACACCGGGGAGCTGTTTTTT.

The CDR3 DNA reads TGTGCCACCTCCCGACAGGGTGACAATCAGCCCCAGCATTTT. Its translation: CATSRQGDNQPQHF. The chain carries TRBV24-1 and TRBJ1-5; TRBD1 agrees at 7 bases. Germline-derived CDR1 and CDR2 are KGHDR and SFDVKD. The CDR3 covers 14 residues. With V trimmed by 9 bases and J by 3 bases, 7 bases remained unmatched.

The rearrangement links TRBV7-9 to TRBJ2-7, with 7 bases aligning to TRBD1. Trimming took 5 bases from V and 6 from J; bases not matched to a gene: 7. In germline, CDR1 is SEHNR, CDR2 FQNEAQ (reference sequence). This CDR3 is 13 amino acids long. For the CDR3, the DNA is TGTGCCAGCAGCCCAGGGGACAGAGTCGAGCAGTACGTC. It is translated as CASSPGDRVEQYV.

The chain joins TRBV14 to TRBJ2-5; D ambiguous. CDR1 and CDR2 (germline): SGHDN, FVKESK. V gave up 0 bases and J gave up 1 base, with 6 bases separating them. The CDR3 sequence is 14 residues long. Here the CDR3 reads CASSQEAGQETQYF. CDR3 coding DNA: TGTGCCAGCAGCCAAGAGGCAGGCCAAGAGACCCAGTACTTC.

The genes are TRBV5-6 and TRBJ2-7, with 9 nucleotides matching TRBD2. V lost 0 bases to trimming and J lost 3 bases; unmatched junction nucleotides: 1. The CDR3 contains 14 residues. Germline assignment: CDR1 SGHDT and CDR2 YYEEEE. CDR3 bases: TGTGCCAGCAGCTTGGTTAGCGGGGGCTACGAGCAGTACTTC. It codes for CASSLVSGGYEQYF.

V usage is TRBV10-2 and J usage is TRBJ2-2; D is ambiguous. V lost 2 bases to trimming and J lost 7 bases, with 8 bases between them. Germline loops: CDR1 WSHSY, CDR2 SAAADI. The CDR3 runs 13 residues. The CDR3 DNA reads TGCGCCAGCAGTGAGCAAAACGGCGGGGAGCTGTTTTTT. Amino acids: CASSEQNGGELFF.

The chain carries TRBV14 and TRBJ1-1, with D hard to call. Germline CDR1 and CDR2: SGHDN and FVKESK. The CDR3 is 14 residues long. The V end lost 2 bases, the J end lost 3 bases, and 10 bases lay between the germline ends. In nucleotides, the CDR3 is TGTGCCAGCAGCCAACGCAGATCATACACTGAAGCTTTCTTT. As protein: CASSQRRSYTEAFF. Combining the CDR3 with reference TRBV14 and TRBJ1-1 gives the whole variable domain EAGVTQFPSHSVIEKGQTVTLRCDPISGHDNLYWYRRVMGKEIKFLLHFVKESKQDESGMPNNRFLAERTGGTYSTLKVQPAELEDSGVYFCASSQRRSYTEAFFGQGTRLTVV.